A selection of T cell receptor beta chains follows, all from one sample in a study of T cell repertoires in cytomegalovirus infection. TCRdb reprocessed the reads via MiXCR and lists one record per CDR3 protein. Counted here are hundreds of thousands of distinct CDR3 sequences, 18% occurring once; the ten biggest clones make up around 8.6%. Sequenced input: PBMCs. The receptors originated from a human donor in good health (CMV status not recorded). Some clones in this sample may be carry-over from other donors' samples. Each CDR3 is given with its conserved first and last residue. A D gene is named only where the DNA matches it firmly. Expanded clones are given a class, and other clones once, few, many or no size at all.

cdr3_aa | cdr3_nt | j_call | clone_size | d_call | v_call
CASSLGLAGRSTDTQYF | TGTGCCAGCAGCTTGGGACTAGCGGGCAGGAGCACAGATACGCAGTATTTT | TRBJ2-3 | many | TRBD2 | TRBV7-6
CATSRARGAGYTF | TGTGCCACCAGCAGAGCCAGGGGCGCGGGCTACACCTTC | TRBJ1-2 | . | . | TRBV15
CASSFSTGGYTF | TGTGCCAGCAGCTTTAGTACAGGGGGCTACACCTTC | TRBJ1-2 | . | . | TRBV5-4
CSAVGLAETQYF | TGCAGTGCTGTGGGACTAGCGGAGACCCAGTACTTC | TRBJ2-5 | . | TRBD2 | TRBV20-1
CASSMRSLGEQFF | TGTGCCAGTAGTATGAGGAGCTTGGGTGAGCAGTTCTTC | TRBJ2-1 | few | . | TRBV19
CASREDRGTLNTEAFF | TGTGCCAGCCGTGAGGACAGGGGGACCCTTAACACTGAAGCTTTCTTT | TRBJ1-1 | . | TRBD1 | TRBV6-2/TRBV6-3
CASSFADEQFF | TGTGCCAGCAGTTTCGCGGATGAGCAGTTCTTC | TRBJ2-1 | few | . | TRBV28
CSARVLEKLFF | TGCAGTGCTCGAGTACTTGAAAAACTGTTTTTT | TRBJ1-4 | many | . | TRBV20-1
CASSLTSGNSDTQYF | TGTGCCAGCAGCTTGACTAGCGGGAATTCAGATACGCAGTATTTT | TRBJ2-3 | many | TRBD2 | TRBV7-6
CASSQSSDNLIAFF | TGTGCCAGCAGTCAATCATCGGACAATTTGATAGCTTTCTTT | TRBJ1-1 | . | . | TRBV6-2/TRBV6-3
CASSQEARGLHTEAFF | TGCGCCAGCAGCCAAGAAGCGCGGGGGCTTCACACTGAAGCTTTCTTT | TRBJ1-1 | many | . | TRBV4-3
CASRPWTDTNEKLFF | TGTGCCAGCAGGCCCTGGACGGATACTAATGAAAAACTGTTTTTT | TRBJ1-4 | many | . | TRBV7-2
CASSSTGKGEYF | TGTGCCAGCAGTTCGACAGGGAAAGGGGAGTACTTC | TRBJ2-7 | many | TRBD1 | TRBV28
CASAAAYYEQYF | TGTGCCAGCGCCGCGGCGTACTACGAGCAGTACTTC | TRBJ2-7 | many | . | TRBV7-8
CASSLMQGINEKLFF | TGTGCCAGCAGCTTAATGCAGGGCATTAATGAAAAACTGTTTTTT | TRBJ1-4 | many | . | TRBV7-2
CASSPGYQETQYF | TGTGCCAGCAGCCCCGGGTACCAAGAGACCCAGTACTTC | TRBJ2-5 | many | . | TRBV5-6
CASSLEGRRYYGYTF | TGTGCCAGCAGTTTAGAGGGTCGCAGATACTATGGCTACACCTTC | TRBJ1-2 | . | . | TRBV27
CASSPRVRGKEGLYNEQFF | TGTGCCAGCAGCCCTCGAGTTAGAGGTAAAGAGGGGTTGTACAATGAGCAGTTCTTC | TRBJ2-1 | many | . | TRBV7-9
CASGAGANQPQHF | TGTGCCAGCGGGGCGGGGGCGAATCAACCCCAGCATTTT | TRBJ1-5 | few | . | TRBV28
CASSEALREAQYF | TGTGCCAGCAGTGAAGCGCTTCGAGAAGCGCAGTATTTT | TRBJ2-3 | . | . | TRBV2
CATIPTRGDHYNEQFF | TGTGCCACTATACCAACCAGGGGAGATCACTACAATGAGCAGTTCTTC | TRBJ2-1 | . | . | TRBV10-3
CASSSGGGADTQYF | TGTGCCAGCAGCTCTGGGGGCGGGGCAGATACGCAGTATTTT | TRBJ2-3 | few | . | TRBV11-1
CASSLGPGPRAEAFF | TGTGCCAGCAGCTTAGGTCCAGGCCCTCGAGCTGAAGCTTTCTTT | TRBJ1-1 | . | . | TRBV7-6